This record covers a single T cell receptor (beta chain). The antigen is unknown. Some clones are missing from TCRdb's copy, which holds only in-frame ones; the method was immunoSEQ multiplex PCR. The sample holds about 100,000 clones; approximately 90% are singletons and the top ten take about 1.8%. This record belongs to a study of T cell responses to AZD1222 COVID-19 vaccine. Looking at the study overall: Pooling was applied to second doses at about 4 or about 12 weeks. Findings of the study overall: Just a handful of AZD1222 recipients were seropositive at baseline. Donor demographics were predominantly white British with a female majority; clonal diversity may be underestimated.

The CDR3 sequence is 15 residues long. Per germline, CDR1 MNHEY and CDR2 SVGAGI. The trim removed 5 bases at V and 4 bases at J, leaving 10 bases unmatched. The clonotype was recovered from an adult in good health. This chain joins TRBV6-5 and TRBJ2-7; TRBD1 matches at 8 bases. The sample here was peripheral blood, taken on day 0 of AZD1222 vaccination. In nucleotides, the CDR3 is TGTGCCAGCAGTCAATCGGCGACAGGGGAGTACGAGCAGTACTTC. It codes for CASSQSATGEYEQYF.